These T cell receptor beta chains were read from a single sample in a study of post-analysis software for immune sequencing data. TCRdb re-analysed the PCR reads in MiXCR, keeping a single row per CDR3 protein. The sample consists of about 770,000 distinct CDR3 sequences, about 45% of them appearing once. Input material: blood. The receptors derive from a girl between 10 and 17 years old with multiple sclerosis. The CDR3 runs from the conserved cysteine through the conserved F or W. Fields, in order: clone size, V gene, J gene, CDR3 protein. Where a row states a size, it is once, few, many or the class of an expanded clone; other rows omit it.

size: -; V: TRBV20-1; J: TRBJ2-3; CDR3: CSAFRGTTDTQYF
size: many; V: TRBV7-8; J: TRBJ1-1; CDR3: CASSLSGNTEAFF
size: -; V: TRBV7-2; J: TRBJ2-3; CDR3: CASSFGTRKGDTQYF
size: -; V: TRBV7-9; J: TRBJ2-3; CDR3: CASSQGALFTQYF
size: -; V: TRBV18; J: TRBJ2-3; CDR3: CASSSLQGSVGTDTQYF
size: -; V: TRBV20-1; J: TRBJ2-5; CDR3: CSARDGTQQYF
size: few; V: TRBV18; J: TRBJ2-7; CDR3: CASSPSAVTYEQYF
size: -; V: TRBV6-5; J: TRBJ2-5; CDR3: CASSYSFEGAIPQETQYF
size: -; V: TRBV7-9; J: TRBJ2-3; CDR3: CASSSTGGTSVTDTQYF
size: -; V: TRBV29-1; J: TRBJ2-4; CDR3: CSVVQGLPTGIQYF
size: few; V: TRBV7-3; J: TRBJ2-5; CDR3: CASSSTGTSGQETQYF
size: few; V: TRBV20-1; J: TRBJ2-7; CDR3: CSARDRGGRPDSYEQYF
size: -; V: TRBV6-6; J: TRBJ2-1; CDR3: CASSYRGTSGRREQFF
size: -; V: TRBV15; J: TRBJ2-1; CDR3: CATSRDLRSGYNEQFF
size: -; V: TRBV7-3; J: TRBJ2-3; CDR3: CASIKWPDTQYF
size: few; V: TRBV29-1; J: TRBJ1-1; CDR3: CSVVSGQWNTEAFF
size: -; V: TRBV27; J: TRBJ2-1; CDR3: CASSDPSGRHNEQFF
size: -; V: TRBV5-6; J: TRBJ2-5; CDR3: CASSLGGLHYYNEQYF
size: -; V: TRBV7-9; J: TRBJ2-1; CDR3: CASSYLTSGSENEQFF
size: -; V: TRBV4-2; J: TRBJ1-5; CDR3: CASGFNTRGDQPQHF
size: few; V: TRBV6-5; J: TRBJ1-1; CDR3: CASRRTGGKITEAFF
size: few; V: TRBV29-1; J: TRBJ1-1; CDR3: CSARAAEAFF
size: -; V: TRBV6-5; J: TRBJ2-1; CDR3: CASREGVGSYNEQFF
size: -; V: TRBV5-1; J: TRBJ2-5; CDR3: CASSLARTVRNAGQYF
size: -; V: TRBV12-3/TRBV12-4; J: TRBJ1-2; CDR3: CASSLLGPYGYTF
size: -; V: TRBV7-3; J: TRBJ2-2; CDR3: CASSPRGGRELFF
size: -; V: TRBV20-1; J: TRBJ2-5; CDR3: CSATSGEESQETQYF
size: -; V: TRBV29-1; J: TRBJ1-1; CDR3: CSVERRDGNTEAFF
size: few; V: TRBV7-9; J: TRBJ2-7; CDR3: CASSSREMTSGSYEQYF
size: few; V: TRBV4-3; J: TRBJ1-4; CDR3: CASSQSLTEKLFF
size: few; V: TRBV28; J: TRBJ2-7; CDR3: CASRTLDRAYEQYF
size: few; V: TRBV18; J: TRBJ2-5; CDR3: CASSPTNWDRGQETQYF
size: few; V: TRBV20-1; J: TRBJ2-3; CDR3: CSASWDSGTDTQYF
size: -; V: TRBV2; J: TRBJ2-1; CDR3: CASTGSGSHNEQFF
size: few; V: TRBV7-9; J: TRBJ1-1; CDR3: CASSYQGAYTEAFF
size: -; V: TRBV20-1; J: TRBJ2-7; CDR3: CRASGLDYEQYF
size: -; V: TRBV14; J: TRBJ2-7; CDR3: CASSPKQGAEEQYF
size: -; V: TRBV2; J: TRBJ2-3; CDR3: CAEIEAGGPTDTQYF
size: -; V: TRBV27; J: TRBJ2-1; CDR3: CASTIAVNNGQFF
size: -; V: TRBV5-1; J: TRBJ2-1; CDR3: CASSGLTGLAGGGQFF
size: -; V: TRBV15; J: TRBJ2-3; CDR3: CATSRGLTAGPDTQYF
size: -; V: TRBV7-2; J: TRBJ2-4; CDR3: CASSLALTSLSAEQYF
size: -; V: TRBV6-4; J: TRBJ2-1; CDR3: CASSQLAGVSIEQFF
size: few; V: TRBV20-1; J: TRBJ2-4; CDR3: CSASGFRDGGAKNIQYF
size: -; V: TRBV5-6; J: -; CDR3: CACSGLEGWPQETQYF
size: -; V: TRBV20-1; J: TRBJ2-1; CDR3: CSATRDNNEQFF
size: -; V: TRBV29-1; J: TRBJ2-1; CDR3: CSALGTSGVGEQFF
size: -; V: TRBV29-1; J: TRBJ2-1; CDR3: CSVQRTSDNEQFF
size: -; V: TRBV5-1; J: -; CDR3: CASSPGLAGIYEQYF
size: -; V: TRBV7-9; J: TRBJ1-5; CDR3: CASSLDIDNQPQHF
size: few; V: TRBV7-2; J: TRBJ2-3; CDR3: CASSLETSGRVADTQYF
size: -; V: TRBV28; J: TRBJ2-1; CDR3: CASNRTVLHNEQFF
size: -; V: TRBV20-1; J: TRBJ2-1; CDR3: CSARPQGLVESEQFF